The 31 T cell receptor beta chains reported below all come from one sample, sequenced in a study of blood T cell repertoires in COVID-19 (dated by TCRdb to 2020 to 2021). The receptor library was made with the immunoSEQ multiplex PCR assay. This immuneACCESS table, as held by TCRdb, lists in-frame sequences with V and J called but not all clones. Of the missing ones, under half trace to an unresolved V gene in checked studies; the others have no known cause. The sample profile shows fewer than 65,000 clones; about 90% of them were found once. The top ten constitute under 7.5% of the sample. Material: peripheral blood. All receptors derive from a woman in her fifties or sixties with active or convalescent COVID-19.

This clone showed up just once. Here the CDR3 DNA reads TGCGCCAGCAGCCCCCGACCGGGGGGGTACAATGAGCAGTTCTTC. Translation: CASSPRPGGYNEQFF. V is TRBV5-1 and J is TRBJ2-1, with 8 bases fitting TRBD2. The CDR3 has 15 amino acids. Germline V gives CDR1 SGHRS, CDR2 YFSETQ. The V segment lost 4 bases and the J segment 4 bases; nucleotides outside the gene matches: 7.

This chain links TRBV18 with TRBJ2-6; TRBD1 is a possible D gene (5 bases). Trimming left V 0 bases short and J 0 bases short, with 9 bases between. The CDR3 has 17 residues. Germline CDR1 reads KGHSH; CDR2 reads LQKENI. CDR3 sequence: CASSPPAGSSGANVLTF. The CDR3 DNA reads as TGTGCCAGCTCACCACCAGCAGGGTCCTCTGGGGCCAACGTCCTGACTTTC.

This chain uses TRBV28 with TRBJ1-1, with 8 bases aligning to TRBD1. CDR1 MDHEN and CDR2 SYDVKM come from the germline V gene. There are 16 residues in the CDR3. The V segment lost 5 bases and the J segment 5 bases; nucleotides outside the gene matches: 13. The DNA for the CDR3 is TGTGCCAGCAGTCCTGCCGGGACAGGTTCGGGTACTGAAGCTTTCTTT. Protein sequence: CASSPAGTGSGTEAFF. The complete variable domain, with remaining parts taken from reference TRBV28 and TRBJ1-1, reads DVKVTQSSRYLVKRTGEKVFLECVQDMDHENMFWYRQDPGLGLRLIYFSYDVKMKEKGDIPEGYSVSREKKERFSLILESASTNQTSMYLCASSPAGTGSGTEAFFGQGTRLTVV.

The chain is built from TRBV7-9 and TRBJ1-2; 7 bases fit TRBD1. The CDR3 covers 12 residues. J was trimmed by 6 bases and V by 2 bases; bases with no gene match: 0. Germline assignment: CDR1 SEHNR and CDR2 FQNEAQ (reference sequence). The CDR3 DNA reads TGTGCCAGCAGCTTACAGGGGGATGGCTACACCTTC. Its protein product is CASSLQGDGYTF.

The chain couples TRBV6-5 to TRBJ1-5; D might be TRBD1 (5 bases). Per germline, CDR1 MNHEY and CDR2 SVGAGI. V was trimmed by 2 bases and J by 4 bases, leaving 9 bases between them. CDR3 size: 14 residues. CDR3 residues: CASSYEGANQPQHF. Here the CDR3 DNA reads TGTGCCAGCAGTTACGAAGGGGCGAATCAGCCCCAGCATTTT.

The V gene is TRBV9, the J gene TRBJ1-2; 7 bases align to TRBD1. The CDR3 is 14 residues long. V trimming: 3 bases; J trimming: 6 bases; junction bases outside the gene matches: 8. The germline CDR1 and CDR2 sequences are SGDLS and YYNGEE. CDR3 nucleotide sequence: TGTGCCAGCAGCGCCTCCACAGGGGCCGATGGCTACACCTTC. It codes for CASSASTGADGYTF.

The chain couples TRBV5-1 to TRBJ1-6; tentatively, D is TRBD1 (6 bases). This CDR3 spans 17 amino acids. The germline V gene encodes CDR1 SGHRS and CDR2 YFSETQ. V was shortened by 2 bases and J by 0 bases, with 12 bases between the two germline ends. CDR3 DNA: TGCGCCAGCAGCTTATTGGTAGGGGGCTCCTATAATTCACCCCTCCACTTT. This gives the protein CASSLLVGGSYNSPLHF.

J is TRBJ2-1 and V is TRBV6-5; TRBD2 matches 7 bases. The CDR3 covers 15 residues. V trimming: 3 bases; J trimming: 4 bases; junction bases outside the gene matches: 6. Germline CDR1 is MNHEY and CDR2 is SVGAGI. The CDR3 is CASSYGGLGYNEQFF. The CDR3 DNA sequence: TGTGCCAGCAGTTATGGCGGACTAGGATACAATGAGCAGTTCTTC.

The count of this clone is one. The chain couples TRBV5-1 to TRBJ2-7, with D tentatively TRBD1 (5 bases). The CDR3 extends over 13 amino acids. The V end was cut by 9 bases, the J end by 1 base, with 14 bases between. Germline V gene sequence: CDR1 SGHRS, CDR2 YFSETQ. The chain's CDR3 is CATSQGLSYEQYF. CDR3 nucleotide sequence: TGCGCCACCTCGCAGGGCTTATCCTACGAGCAGTACTTC.

The V call is TRBV7-8, the J call TRBJ2-7; D unresolved. Per germline, CDR1 SGHVS and CDR2 FQNEAQ. The V gene lost 1 base and the J gene lost 5 bases, with 9 bases spanning the gap. The CDR3 totals 13 residues. CDR3 coding DNA: TGTGCCAGCAGCTTAGATTGGTCGGACGAGCAGTACTTC. It encodes CASSLDWSDEQYF.

The rearrangement joins TRBV28 to TRBJ2-5; 9 bases fit TRBD1. Germline CDR1 and CDR2: MDHEN and SYDVKM. With V trimmed by 4 bases and J by 5 bases, 5 bases remained unmatched. This CDR3 spans 14 amino acids. The chain's CDR3 is CASSSGTGRETQYF. CDR3 bases: TGTGCCAGCAGTTCAGGGACAGGGAGGGAGACCCAGTACTTC.

This chain joins TRBV5-6 and TRBJ2-3; TRBD2 matches 7 bases. The junction had 7 bases not matched to a gene; V was cut back by 0 bases and J by 0 bases. From germline, CDR1 is SGHDT and CDR2 YYEEEE. The CDR3 contains 17 residues. The CDR3: CASSLGLSGTSTDTQYF. Here the CDR3 DNA reads TGTGCCAGCAGCTTGGGCCTAAGCGGGACTAGCACAGATACGCAGTATTTT.

V and J are TRBV5-4 and TRBJ1-6, with D possibly TRBD1 on 5 matching bases. V lost 3 bases, J lost 11 bases, and 21 bases lay in between. The CDR3 totals 16 residues. Looked up from germline, CDR1 is SGHNT and CDR2 is YYREEE (reference sequence). The CDR3 DNA follows: TGTGCCAGCAGCTCTTCTAGTACCAGGGTTGGGGCACCCCTCCACTTT. Translation gives CASSSSSTRVGAPLHF.

The table lists this clone with a few counts. This chain connects TRBV28 to TRBJ2-7; D remains unclear. The V gene lost 8 bases and the J gene lost 0 bases, with 20 bases spanning the gap. Per the germline V gene, CDR1 is MDHEN and CDR2 is SYDVKM. This CDR3 spans 16 amino acids. For the CDR3, the DNA is TGTGCCAGCCCCCCACGAGTGGGCTTCAGCTCCTACGAGCAGTACTTC. Translating gives CASPPRVGFSSYEQYF.

The gene calls are TRBV2 and TRBJ2-7; possibly TRBD2 for D (6 bases). The germline V gene has CDR1 SNHLY and CDR2 FYNNEI. Deletions cut 3 bases from V and 6 bases from J, with 18 bases between. This CDR3 is 15 amino acids long. CDR3 nucleotide sequence: TGTGCCAGCAGTGAGGAGGGGCGCGAGTTCGGCGAGCAGTACTTC. Residues: CASSEEGREFGEQYF.

The chain uses TRBV27 and TRBJ1-5, with 8 bases fitting TRBD1. V lost 4 bases to trimming and J lost 4 bases; unmatched junction nucleotides: 3. Germline V gives CDR1 MNHEY, CDR2 SMNVEV (reference sequence). The CDR3 spans 14 residues. The CDR3 DNA reads TGTGCCAGCAGTTGGACAGGGCCGAATCAGCCCCAGCATTTT. Translation gives CASSWTGPNQPQHF.

This rearrangement joins TRBV28 to TRBJ1-4; tentatively, D is TRBD1 (5 bases). CDR3 length: 15 amino acids. From germline, CDR1 is MDHEN and CDR2 SYDVKM. V was pared by 3 bases and J by 2 bases, with 10 bases between. This CDR3 reads CASSFGGSTNEKLFF. The CDR3 DNA reads as TGTGCCAGCAGTTTTGGGGGGTCGACTAATGAAAAACTGTTTTTT. Using reference TRBV28 and TRBJ1-4 for the parts outside the CDR3, the full variable domain is DVKVTQSSRYLVKRTGEKVFLECVQDMDHENMFWYRQDPGLGLRLIYFSYDVKMKEKGDIPEGYSVSREKKERFSLILESASTNQTSMYLCASSFGGSTNEKLFFGSGTQLSVL.

The rearrangement joins TRBV7-9 to TRBJ1-1; D uncertain. Germline CDR1 is SEHNR and CDR2 is FQNEAQ (reference sequence). The V gene lost 4 bases and the J gene lost 5 bases, with 8 bases spanning the gap. This CDR3 is built from 12 residues. The CDR3 loop reads CASSSSRTEAFF. The CDR3 DNA sequence: TGTGCCAGCAGCTCAAGCCGGACTGAAGCTTTCTTT. The whole variable domain, remainder taken from reference TRBV7-9 and TRBJ1-1, is DTGVSQNPRHKITKRGQNVTFRCDPISEHNRLYWYRQTLGQGPEFLTYFQNEAQLEKSRLLSDRFSAERPKGSFSTLEIQRTEQGDSAMYLCASSSSRTEAFFGQGTRLTVV.

The CDR3 sequence: CASSLGTVNTEAFF. As DNA, the CDR3 is TGCGCCAGCAGCCTCGGGACAGTGAACACTGAAGCTTTCTTT. The chain has TRBV5-1 and TRBJ1-1, with TRBD1 identical over 7 bases. With V trimmed by 4 bases and J by 0 bases, 3 bases remained unmatched. There are 14 residues in the CDR3. CDR1 and CDR2 from the germline V gene are SGHRS and YFSETQ.

V usage is TRBV7-9 and J usage is TRBJ1-1; D gene ambiguous. V dropped 8 bases and J dropped 3 bases, with 16 bases sitting between them. The length of the CDR3 is 14 residues. Germline values: CDR1 SEHNR, CDR2 FQNEAQ (reference sequence). CDR3 sequence (DNA): TGTGCCAGCCAGGAGAGGGCCCTCGACACTGAAGCTTTCTTT. This encodes CASQERALDTEAFF.

The chain is built from TRBV3-1 (or the pseudogene TRBV3-2) and TRBJ1-2; 7 bases map to TRBD1. CDR1 and CDR2 from the germline V gene are LGHDT and YNNKEL (reference sequence). J was trimmed by 0 bases and V by 4 bases; bases with no gene match: 5. The CDR3 is made up of 15 amino acids. Written as DNA, the CDR3 is TGTGCCAGCAGCCTCGGGACAGCGTCTAACTATGGCTACACCTTC. Its translation is CASSLGTASNYGYTF.

The chain recombines TRBV5-1 with TRBJ1-3, with no clear D. Trimming took off 0 bases at V and 3 bases at J, with 4 bases between the two ends. The germline V gene encodes CDR1 SGHRS and CDR2 YFSETQ. The CDR3 covers 13 residues. The CDR3 here is CASSLGDGNTIYF. CDR3 DNA sequence: TGCGCCAGCAGCTTGGGAGATGGAAACACCATATATTTT.

V is TRBV10-3 and J is TRBJ2-2, with 7 bases matching TRBD1. This CDR3 is built from 16 residues. The junction had 6 bases not matched to a gene; V was cut back by 5 bases and J by 0 bases. Per the germline V gene, CDR1 is ENHRY and CDR2 is SYGVKD. The CDR3 nucleotides are TGTGCCATCAGTCAGGGACAGCCCTCGAACACCGGGGAGCTGTTTTTT. Translating gives CAISQGQPSNTGELFF.

J is TRBJ2-7 and V is TRBV5-4; 11 bases line up with TRBD2. This CDR3 region has 13 residues. Per the germline V gene, CDR1 is SGHNT and CDR2 is YYREEE (reference sequence). V trimming: 9 bases; J trimming: 3 bases; junction bases outside the gene matches: 5. The CDR3 loop reads CAIRGTSGYEQYF. CDR3 nucleotide sequence: TGTGCCATCCGTGGGACTAGCGGCTACGAGCAGTACTTC.

This chain joins TRBV6-4 and TRBJ2-4, with a tentative D call TRBD2 (6 bases). Looked up from germline, CDR1 is MRHNA and CDR2 is SNTAGT. V lost 9 bases, J lost 6 bases, and 18 bases lay in between. The CDR3 runs to 14 residues. The CDR3 loop is CARNYSGAGNIQYF. In DNA form, the CDR3 reads TGTGCCAGGAACTATAGCGGAGCGGGAAACATTCAGTACTTC.

The chain carries TRBV5-6 and TRBJ1-1; D is unclear. The length of the CDR3 is 14 residues. CDR1 is SGHDT and CDR2 is YYEEEE in the germline V gene. The V gene lost 2 bases and the J gene lost 1 base, with 9 bases spanning the gap. The CDR3 nucleotides are TGTGCCAGCAGCTTAGGCAGGCGGAACACTGAAGCTTTCTTT. This codes for CASSLGRRNTEAFF.

The chain carries TRBV24-1 and TRBJ2-7; D not certain. There are 11 residues in the CDR3. Germline V gene lookup returns CDR1 KGHDR and CDR2 SFDVKD. V lost 9 bases and J lost 1, with 6 bases in between. The CDR3 spells CATGQSYEQYF. Here the CDR3 DNA reads TGTGCCACCGGGCAGTCCTACGAGCAGTACTTC.

This rearrangement joins TRBV28 to TRBJ1-2; D is possibly TRBD1 (6 bases). The V gene's germline CDR1 is MDHEN and CDR2 SYDVKM. The CDR3 runs to 17 residues. The V end lost 4 bases, the J end lost 2 bases, and 20 bases lay between the germline ends. The CDR3 sequence is CASSSEILDRMNYGYTF. DNA for the CDR3: TGTGCCAGCAGTTCGGAGATACTGGACAGAATGAACTATGGCTACACCTTC.

CDR3 nucleotides: TGTGCCAGCAAAGAACAGGGGGCTAATGAAAAACTGTTTTTT. This sequence encodes CASKEQGANEKLFF. The chain is built from TRBV2 and TRBJ1-4, with 8 bases lining up with TRBD1. Germline V gene data show CDR1 as SNHLY and CDR2 as FYNNEI. The V gene end was trimmed by 7 bases and the J gene end by 3 bases; junction bases not matched to a gene: 4. The CDR3 has 14 amino acids.

This chain joins TRBV7-3 and TRBJ2-6, with a tentative D call TRBD2 (5 bases). V lost 2 bases and J 2 bases, leaving 7 bases between the germline ends. CDR3 length equals 15 residues. Germline V gene data show CDR1 as SGHTA and CDR2 as FQGTGA. CDR3 sequence (DNA): TGTGCCAGCAGCTTACCGGGAACTGGGGCCAACGTCCTGACTTTC. This translates into CASSLPGTGANVLTF.

The rearrangement joins TRBV6-5 to TRBJ1-1; D perhaps matches TRBD1 (5 bases). Germline CDR1 and CDR2: MNHEY and SVGAGI. The CDR3 runs 12 residues. V lost 6 bases, J lost 8 bases, and 13 bases lay in between. CDR3 amino acids: CASRTRGGEAFF. The CDR3 DNA reads as TGTGCCAGCAGGACCCGGGGGGGGGAAGCTTTCTTT.